These 8 T cell receptor beta chains were all obtained from the same sample, sequenced in a study of cytomegalovirus exposure and HLA in healthy donors. Researchers ran the PCR with 60 Vbeta and 13 Jbeta primers. Data came from immunoSEQ multiplex PCR; TCRdb stores just in-frame clones and leaves some out. The table includes about 240,000 clones, around 80% detected once. What was sequenced was PBMCs. Receptor source: a woman between 40 and 50 years old in good health and CMV-seropositive.

The V and J genes are TRBV19 and TRBJ1-4; 7 bases map to TRBD1. The germline gives CDR1 LNHDA, CDR2 SQIVND (reference sequence). The CDR3 has 15 amino acids. Trimming removed 6 bases from V and 4 bases from J; junction bases left unmatched: 8. CDR3: CASSPGTANNEKLFF. Here the CDR3 DNA reads TGTGCCAGTAGCCCCGGGACAGCTAATAATGAAAAACTGTTTTTT. The whole variable domain, remainder taken from reference TRBV19 and TRBJ1-4, is DGGITQSPKYLFRKEGQNVTLSCEQNLNHDAMYWYRQDPGQGLRLIYYSQIVNDFQKGDIAEGYSVSREKKESFPLTVTSAQKNPTAFYLCASSPGTANNEKLFFGSGTQLSVL.

The chain carries TRBV5-4 and TRBJ2-7; D perhaps matches TRBD2 (6 bases). Trimming cost V 2 bases and J 3 bases, with 12 bases left between them. The length of the CDR3 is 14 residues. Germline CDR1 is SGHNT and CDR2 is YYREEE (reference sequence). CDR3 in amino acids: CASSFGSQYYEQYF. CDR3 bases: TGTGCCAGCAGCTTCGGGAGTCAATACTACGAGCAGTACTTC.

The chain uses TRBV30 and TRBJ1-1, with 7 bases fitting TRBD1. After removal of 0 bases from V and 12 bases from J, the junction contained 10 bases not matched to a gene. The germline V gene has CDR1 GTSNPN and CDR2 SVGIG (reference sequence). The CDR3 has 13 amino acids. The CDR3 bases are TGTGCCTGGAGTGTTAGGATTACAGGGGAAACTTTCTTT. Protein: CAWSVRITGETFF.

J is TRBJ1-5 and V is TRBV12-5; weak D call: TRBD1 (5 bases). CDR1 and CDR2 from the germline V gene are LGHNT and FRNRAP. V was pared by 3 bases and J by 0 bases, with 12 bases between. CDR3 length: 16 residues. In DNA form, the CDR3 reads TGTGCTAGTGGTTTTGCGGGACGGATTAGCAATCAGCCCCAGCATTTT. It codes for CASGFAGRISNQPQHF.

This chain uses TRBV4-3 with TRBJ1-4; 8 bases map to TRBD1. V lost 4 bases, J lost 10 bases, and 5 bases stayed unmatched. The length of the CDR3 is 13 residues. CDR1 is LGHNA and CDR2 is YSLEER in the germline V gene. The CDR3 spells CASSPRGRGKLFF. As DNA, the CDR3 is TGCGCCAGCAGCCCCAGGGGGCGCGGAAAACTGTTTTTT.

The chain uses TRBV12-5 and TRBJ2-5, with D possibly TRBD1 on 5 matching bases. CDR3 size: 14 residues. Trimming took 1 base from V and 2 from J, leaving 8 bases between them. The germline V gene encodes CDR1 LGHNT and CDR2 FRNRAP. The CDR3 loop reads CASGLGTLQETQYF. The CDR3 region has the DNA TGTGCTAGTGGTTTGGGGACACTTCAAGAGACCCAGTACTTC.

V usage is TRBV4-1 and J usage is TRBJ1-3, with D unclear. Germline lookup yields CDR1 MGHRA and CDR2 YSYEKL. Between the trimmed V and J ends, which lost 2 bases and 0 bases, there was a span of 8 bases. This CDR3 spans 15 amino acids. The CDR3 reads CASSQTGDSGNTIYF. CDR3 DNA: TGCGCCAGCAGCCAAACCGGGGACTCTGGAAACACCATATATTTT.

The chain employs TRBV30 and TRBJ1-1, with 7 bases identical to TRBD1. Germline values: CDR1 GTSNPN, CDR2 SVGIG (reference sequence). The junction had 6 bases not matched to a gene; V was cut back by 5 bases and J by 0 bases. The CDR3 runs to 14 residues. The CDR3 DNA reads TGTGCCTGGGACAGGGAAGTTGTGAACACTGAAGCTTTCTTT. Translation gives CAWDREVVNTEAFF.